Below are 17 T cell receptor beta chains sequenced from a single sample in a study of blood T cell repertoires in COVID-19. The table came from immunoSEQ multiplex PCR; TCRdb's copy has only in-frame clones and leaves some out. The sample contains around 110,000 clones, roughly 90% of which appear only once. What was sequenced was peripheral blood. The receptors derive from a man between 40 and 49 years old with active or convalescent COVID-19.

The rearrangement joins TRBV30 to TRBJ1-3; no firm D call. Germline CDR1 GTSNPN, CDR2 SVGIG (reference sequence). The CDR3 runs 15 residues. Trimming pared 0 bases from V and 0 bases from J, leaving 9 bases between. The CDR3 DNA follows: TGTGCCTGGAGTGTTCCGGACTACTCTGGAAACACCATATATTTT. As protein: CAWSVPDYSGNTIYF.

The rearrangement links TRBV6-4 to TRBJ1-4; 7 positions agree with TRBD1. Germline assignment: CDR1 MRHNA and CDR2 SNTAGT. Trimming removed 10 bases from V and 15 bases from J; junction bases left unmatched: 11. The length of the CDR3 is 11 residues. Here the CDR3 DNA reads TGTGCCAACCGGGACAGCGGTCCGGTGTTTTTT. The encoded protein is CANRDSGPVFF.

The chain carries TRBV5-6 and TRBJ1-2; D is perhaps TRBD1 (5 bases). The CDR3 loop spans 15 amino acids. CDR1 is SGHDT, CDR2 YYEEEE, per germline. Trimming removed 0 bases at V and 3 bases at J, with 12 bases between. The CDR3, as DNA: TGTGCCAGCAGCTTGGCCAGGCAGGGATACTATGGCTACACCTTC. This sequence encodes CASSLARQGYYGYTF. Based on the CDR3 plus reference TRBV5-6 and TRBJ1-2, the full variable domain is DAGVTQSPTHLIKTRGQQVTLRCSPKSGHDTVSWYQQALGQGPQFIFQYYEEEERQRGNFPDRFSGHQFPNYSSELNVNALLLGDSALYLCASSLARQGYYGYTFGSGTRLTVV.

V is TRBV7-2 and J is TRBJ1-1; no firm D call. Between the trimmed V and J ends, which lost 0 bases and 8 bases, there was a span of 10 bases. The length of the CDR3 is 13 residues. From germline, CDR1 is SGHTA and CDR2 FQGNSA. The CDR3 protein is CASSLAPGGEAFF. Written as DNA, the CDR3 is TGTGCCAGCAGCTTAGCGCCGGGAGGGGAAGCTTTCTTT.

This chain uses TRBV6-5 with TRBJ1-1, with D perhaps matching TRBD1 (6 bases). The V and J ends lost 5 bases and 4 bases respectively, with 11 bases between them. Germline V gene data show CDR1 as MNHEY and CDR2 as SVGAGI. The CDR3 is 13 residues long. The CDR3 DNA is TGTGCCAGCAGTAGGACAGATGGCACTGAAGCTTTCTTT. Its translation: CASSRTDGTEAFF.

The rearrangement links TRBV4-3 to TRBJ2-3, with D perhaps matching TRBD1 (6 bases). The V end lost 0 bases, the J end lost 6 bases, and 10 bases lay between the germline ends. CDR1 and CDR2 from the germline V gene are LGHNA and YSLEER. The CDR3 totals 14 residues. This CDR3 is CASSQDMGADTQYF. Written as DNA, the CDR3 is TGCGCCAGCAGCCAAGATATGGGGGCCGATACGCAGTATTTT.

The gene calls are TRBV10-3 and TRBJ2-1; 11 nucleotides match TRBD1. Germline V CDR1 and CDR2: ENHRY, SYGVKD. CDR3 size: 13 residues. J lost 7 bases, V lost 6 bases, and 2 bases had no gene match. Here the CDR3 reads CAIRGQGENEQFF. In DNA, the CDR3 is TGTGCCATCAGGGGACAGGGGGAAAATGAGCAGTTCTTC.

The V call is TRBV9, the J call TRBJ1-1; no firm D call. Germline lookup yields CDR1 SGDLS and CDR2 YYNGEE. CDR3 length: 16 amino acids. With 0 bases removed from V and 0 bases from J, the gap between germline ends came to 12 bases. As DNA, the CDR3 is TGTGCCAGCAGCGTAGATGGCAGATCGATGAACACTGAAGCTTTCTTT. Its protein product is CASSVDGRSMNTEAFF.

The rearrangement links TRBV18 to TRBJ1-1, with D unresolved. Trimming shortened V by 5 bases and J by 1 base, and 8 bases separated the two germline ends. CDR1 and CDR2 from the germline V gene are KGHSH and LQKENI. This CDR3 has 13 residues. The DNA for the CDR3 is TGTGCCAGCTCAGCGTCTCGGAACACTGAAGCTTTCTTT. It specifies CASSASRNTEAFF. Using reference TRBV18 and TRBJ1-1 for the parts outside the CDR3, the full variable domain is NAGVMQNPRHLVRRRGQEARLRCSPMKGHSHVYWYRQLPEEGLKFMVYLQKENIIDESGMPKERFSAEFPKEGPSILRIQQVVRGDSAAYFCASSASRNTEAFFGQGTRLTVV.

With regard to this clone: The junction and the germline gene differ at one end; a read error may be behind it. The chain recombines TRBV7-7 with TRBJ2-1, with D perhaps matching TRBD2 (6 bases). CDR3 length: 14 residues. Germline assignment: CDR1 SSHAT and CDR2 FNYEAQ (reference sequence). The CDR3 sequence: CASSLAVGVSEQFF. Here the CDR3 DNA reads TGTGCTAGCAGCTTAGCGGTAGGGGTCAGTGAGCAGTTCTTC.

The table lists this clone with a count of one. This chain links TRBV28 with TRBJ1-2, with D perhaps TRBD1 (6 bases). V shed 5 bases and J shed 1 base, with 14 bases lying between them. Germline V gene sequence: CDR1 MDHEN, CDR2 SYDVKM. The CDR3 runs 15 residues. The CDR3 coding sequence is TGTGCCAGCAGTACCGCGTCACAGGGTAACTATGGCTACACCTTC. Translation: CASSTASQGNYGYTF.

This clone was counted only a few times. Germline is not matched at one junction end, which may reflect a read error. This sequence joins TRBV20-1 and TRBJ2-7; 11 bases fit TRBD2. Germline V CDR1 and CDR2: DFQATT, SNEGSKA (reference sequence). The CDR3 totals 11 residues. CDR3 in amino acids: CSAGTSGWRGF. In DNA, the CDR3 is TGCAGTGCTGGGACTAGCGGATGGAGGGGGTTC.

The rearrangement joins TRBV18 to TRBJ2-7, with D maybe TRBD2 (5 bases). The CDR3 is made up of 12 amino acids. Germline CDR1 reads KGHSH; CDR2 reads LQKENI. Trimming removed 5 bases at V and 6 bases at J, with 11 bases between. The CDR3 reads CASSTTSGEQYF. The CDR3 DNA sequence: TGTGCCAGCTCAACAACTAGTGGCGAGCAGTACTTC.

The chain combines TRBV5-1 with TRBJ1-4, with D tentatively TRBD1 (5 bases). Germline-derived CDR1 and CDR2 are SGHRS and YFSETQ. The CDR3 loop spans 15 amino acids. Deletions cut 1 base from V and 2 bases from J, with 9 bases between. The CDR3 here is CASSLSGGTNEKLFF. CDR3 coding DNA: TGCGCCAGCAGCTTGAGTGGGGGGACTAATGAAAAACTGTTTTTT.

V usage is TRBV27 and J usage is TRBJ1-1, with TRBD1 matching 9 bases. The CDR3 consists of 13 residues. V dropped 6 bases and J dropped 8; count of bases not matched to a gene: 7. CDR1 is MNHEY and CDR2 is SMNVEV in the germline V gene (reference sequence). CDR3 DNA sequence: TGTGCCAGCAGACAAACAGGGGGCCTAGAAGCTTTCTTT. Protein product: CASRQTGGLEAFF.

This clone was recorded once. The chain has TRBV6-5 and TRBJ1-2, with 9 bases fitting TRBD1. CDR1 is MNHEY and CDR2 is SVGAGI in the germline V gene. Trimming took 4 bases from V and 2 from J; bases not matched to a gene: 5. The CDR3 has 15 residues. The CDR3: CASSLAGTGNYGYTF. In DNA form, the CDR3 reads TGTGCCAGCAGTTTGGCCGGGACAGGGAACTATGGCTACACCTTC.

The CDR3: CASSLSTGVGGYTF. CDR3 DNA: TGTGCCAGCAGTTTAAGTACAGGGGTAGGAGGCTACACCTTC. The chain employs TRBV28 and TRBJ1-2; 7 bases agree with TRBD1. Trimming took 2 bases from V and 8 from J; bases not matched to a gene: 8. The CDR3 loop spans 14 amino acids. Germline CDR1 is MDHEN and CDR2 is SYDVKM.